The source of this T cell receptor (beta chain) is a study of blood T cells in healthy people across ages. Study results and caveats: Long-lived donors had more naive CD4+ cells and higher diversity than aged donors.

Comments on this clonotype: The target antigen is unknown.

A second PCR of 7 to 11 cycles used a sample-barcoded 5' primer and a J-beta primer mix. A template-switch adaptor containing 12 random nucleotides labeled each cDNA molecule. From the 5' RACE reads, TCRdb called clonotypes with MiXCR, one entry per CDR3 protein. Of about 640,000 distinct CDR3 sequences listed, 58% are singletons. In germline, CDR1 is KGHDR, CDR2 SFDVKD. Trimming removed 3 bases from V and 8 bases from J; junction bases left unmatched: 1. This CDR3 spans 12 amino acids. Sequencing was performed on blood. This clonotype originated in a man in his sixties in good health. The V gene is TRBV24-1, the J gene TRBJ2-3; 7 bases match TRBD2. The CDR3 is CATSDPGGTQYF. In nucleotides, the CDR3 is TGTGCCACCAGTGATCCGGGGGGTACGCAGTATTTT.